This T cell receptor beta chain was sequenced for a study of cytomegalovirus exposure and HLA in healthy donors (dated by TCRdb to the late 2010s). Regarding the study in general: An earlier analysis of some 550 of the donors reported about 250 Gb of sequence data and 100 million to 140 million unique TCR beta sequences from about 180 million T cells. Donor age, sex, ethnicity and CMV serostatus were collected together with the repertoire data. The study used immunosequencing to profile the T cell repertoires of approximately 690 subjects and linked those repertoires to cytomegalovirus serostatus. An early release covering roughly 580 HLA-typed donors comprised about 300 gigabases of sequencing data and approximately 80 million unique TCR sequences. A later analysis re-analyzed previously published TCR beta repertoires from roughly 690 donors and added high-resolution HLA genotyping to study TCR occurrence patterns. Both class I and class II loci were covered by HLA typing, at four-digit resolution. A later genetic analysis took genome-wide SNP genotypes for about 55% of the 666 donors and used that subset as a discovery cohort. All discovery cohort repertoires had been generated on a single sequencing platform. A separate validation cohort of roughly 110 different subjects was used in addition to the roughly 640-subject first cohort. The study aimed to test whether signatures of past pathogen exposure could be identified by cataloging public T cell receptors. The later analysis used no new phenotypic data to find candidate immune exposures, relying instead on TCR beta sequences and their occurrence across donors. Among about 400 genotyped donors of the cohort, an average of around 250,000 unique TCR beta nucleotide sequences was sequenced per donor, of which roughly 18% were non-productive. Among the roughly 410 genotyped donors, approximately 81% belonged to the genetic ancestry cluster associated with self-reported Caucasian donors. Typing coverage varied by locus: 629-630 donors for A, B, C, DRB1 and DQB1; roughly 560 for DQA1; over 600 for DPA1; 450 to 480 for DPB1. Four or five DR-DQ haplotypes were handled as single units for association and clustering, since linkage in the cohort was strong. To predict cytomegalovirus infection status, the study brought together high-throughput TCR immunosequencing, statistical association of individual TCRs with disease status, and machine learning. In an earlier analysis of roughly 600 of the donors, high-throughput TCR beta sequencing was used to judge whether each TCR beta V gene segment behaved as functional or pseudogenic. General study outcomes and caveats: Most TCR sequences were observed very rarely across donors, whereas some public TCRs were present in many individuals. In a later analysis, 15,000 to 20,000 TCR beta sequences were associated with specific HLA alleles at a false discovery rate of 0.05. According to the authors, the approach could potentially be generalized to other disease states and immunological phenotypes. In a later analysis, HLA-associated TCR beta chains were found to be more clonally expanded and to have lower generation probabilities than equally common non-associated chains. Assigning TCR associations to individual alleles was difficult when HLA alleles, especially DR and DQ, strongly co-occurred. Because HLA typing was missing for some donors at each locus, association tests included only the typed subset. The classifier was reported to diagnose cytomegalovirus status with high specificity and sensitivity in both the original cohort and the validation cohort. A cluster of highly shared sequence variants was judged likely to be a technical artifact of the sequencing pipeline. For the cohort, immune exposure information was limited to CMV serostatus. A total of about 180 TCR beta chains were listed by the study as associated with cytomegalovirus. The earlier analysis of 587 of the donors excluded 15 to 20 rarely observed V segments, including chromosome 9 orphons, because counts were too low. In a later analysis, most CMV-associated TCR beta chains were found to appear HLA-restricted, with HLA associations seemingly driven largely by CMV exposure. In a later genetic analysis, a missense DCLRE1C variant was associated with V-gene and J-gene trimming of TCR beta chains, and the association was replicated in an independent cohort. In this cohort, only TCR beta chains were sequenced, and detectable features were limited by the absence of alpha or paired-chain data. Presence/absence analyses assumed roughly uniform sequencing depth across donors, an assumption that may not hold. According to a later analysis, TCR association rates differed among HLA loci, with DRB1 alleles showing the most associated TCRs and HLA-C alleles showing the fewest. Correlated functional status among segregating V segments might reflect linkage disequilibrium, but an unknown experimental factor could not be ruled out. According to a later genetic analysis, donors in an Asian-associated ancestry cluster had fewer N-insertions in productive TCRs than the approximately 630-donor mean. According to a later analysis, parvovirus B19, influenza, CMV and Epstein-Barr virus appeared linked to several top co-occurrence clusters. Broadly in line with IMGT annotations, most TCR beta V segments showed up in productive rearrangements about 87% or about 30% of the time in an earlier analysis of 450 to 600 of the donors. In vitro tests confirmed that a few of the cytomegalovirus-associated TCR beta chains recognize cytomegalovirus antigens. A further reported finding was that TCR beta sequences accurately predicted the HLA-A and HLA-B alleles for most subjects in the first cohort.

The cohort comprised some 730 healthy bone marrow donors. At the time of sampling, all cohort members were nominally healthy, though unrecorded immune exposures were likely present. The donor tested CMV seronegative and was one of the 352 seronegative cohort members. Every donor gave a peripheral blood sample, and the peripheral blood mononuclear cells from that sample were used for TCR beta sequencing. Genomic DNA was extracted from the blood cell samples with the Qiagen DNeasy Blood Extraction Kit. Remarks on this clone: The antigen it binds to is not known. Qualities for individual bases were not recorded, and no much larger clone is one base off.

Libraries were constructed by the immunoSEQ multiplex PCR assay. For the multiplex PCR, a mixture combining 60 forward primers for TCR Vbeta segments and 13 reverse primers for TCR Jbeta segments was used. A multiplex PCR assay on genomic DNA amplified the CDR3 region of rearranged TCR beta genes. On the Illumina HiSeq System, the amplified TCR beta libraries were sequenced as 87-base-pair reads. The authors' analysis ran thus. Across the roughly 600 repertoires, a later analysis counted roughly 77 million unique TCR beta chains, roughly 11 million of which were shared by at least two donors. A nearest-neighbor algorithm error-corrected the raw reads and collapsed the reads into unique sequences, merging closely related sequences to remove PCR and sequencing errors. To assign V, D and J gene segments, CDR3 sequences were aligned to IMGT reference sequences. Each retained sequence needed at least a six-nucleotide match to both a V gene segment and a J gene segment. A rearrangement was called productive if the CDR3 had no stop codons and remained in frame with V and J, and every other rearrangement was called non-productive. Following IMGT convention, CDR3 was defined as the stretch from the second conserved V-encoded cysteine to the conserved J-encoded phenylalanine. The earlier analysis of roughly 590 of the donors excluded sequences that lacked an unambiguous match to a single V gene segment. In an earlier analysis of 450 to 750 of the donors, a V segment was called functional when productive rearrangements were above 56.7%, and segregating when the standard deviation between donors exceeded 5%. A statistical classification framework was developed to diagnose cytomegalovirus status using the catalog of TCR beta chain sequences. In a later analysis, V and J genes were assigned by comparing TCR nucleotide sequences against IMGT/GENE-DB human TR gene sequences. In a later analysis, CDR3 sequences and most-parsimonious VDJ recombination scenarios were assigned using the TCRdist pipeline. In a later analysis, each TCR beta chain was defined by its CDR3 amino acid sequence together with its V-gene family, and reads without a unique V-gene family were excluded. In a later analysis, a few hundred highly shared, low-generation-probability nucleotide sequences were removed to address suspected cross-contamination and a sequencing artifact. For each public chain, a later analysis derived a clonal expansion index from normalized ranks of inferred template counts within each repertoire. A later analysis computed generation probabilities with a VDJ recombination model fitted to out-of-frame rearrangements, and checked the results against IGoR. In a later analysis, TCR-TCR, TCR-HLA and TCR-CMV co-occurrence was scored with hypergeometric tests, and a repertoire-size bias correction was applied to TCR pairs. In a later analysis, false discovery rates were estimated by permuting HLA or CMV assignments 20 times. In a later analysis, co-occurring TCRs were grouped using DBSCAN, with TCRdist sequence similarity added in when clustering inside HLA-allele-positive subsets. Repertoires with fewer than 30,000 or more than 120,000 public chains, plus five repertoires with anomalous nucleotide sharing, were excluded from co-occurrence clustering. In TCRdb, the immuneACCESS table is reduced to in-frame sequences with V and J assigned. These tables do not hold every clone; where another copy was compared, an unresolved V gene accounts for under half, and the others remain unexplained. Clonal size and the V and J genes are those of that table, whereas D and trimming came from the DNA. Recorded for this sample are around 76,000 clones; about 78% of them occurred a single time. Around 1.5% of the sample rests with the top ten.

The receptor's source is a man in his forties or fifties in good health and CMV-seronegative. The material sequenced was PBMCs.

In nucleotides, the sequence is TGTGCCAGCAGTTCCGTATCTCGTGAGACCCAGTACTTC. Its product reads: CASSSVSRETQYF. The rearranged segments are TRBV6-5 and TRBJ2-5, with the D gene uncertain. The CDR3 spans 13 residues, from the cysteine through the phenylalanine. The only DNA kept is the CDR3, 39 bases in frame from the first base. CDR1 and CDR2 are drawn from the germline V gene: MNHEY, SVGAGI. The V end loses 4 bases and the J end loses 5 bases, and a stretch of 11 bases separates them.